The following is a T cell receptor (beta chain) sequence with its context. The sample originates from a study of blood T cell repertoires in COVID-19. Overall study: Researchers got acute and convalescent COVID-19 samples from the United States, Italy and Spain. The analysed material was cDNA or gDNA that came from T cells, B-cell-depleted T cells, or PBMCs.

V shed 6 bases and J 0 bases; nucleotides not matched to a gene: 10. The CDR3 loop spans 17 amino acids. Germline V gene sequence: CDR1 LNHDA, CDR2 SQIVND (reference sequence). The authors' processing: From reference gene primer amplification, estimates of nucleated cell counts were derived. Libraries were prepared by immunoSEQ multiplex PCR; TCRdb keeps only in-frame clonotypes and omits some of them. D and trimming come from the DNA, and the V and J calls and clone size come from that table. The data hold under 300,000 clones, with approximately 80% observed a single time. The sequencing sample was made of peripheral blood. This receptor was obtained from a woman aged 60-70 years with active or convalescent COVID-19. The chain has TRBV19 and TRBJ1-3; 8 bases align to TRBD1. The CDR3 loop is CASSPLDRAVSGNTIYF. CDR3 sequence (DNA): TGTGCCAGTAGCCCCTTGGACAGGGCCGTCTCTGGAAACACCATATATTTT.